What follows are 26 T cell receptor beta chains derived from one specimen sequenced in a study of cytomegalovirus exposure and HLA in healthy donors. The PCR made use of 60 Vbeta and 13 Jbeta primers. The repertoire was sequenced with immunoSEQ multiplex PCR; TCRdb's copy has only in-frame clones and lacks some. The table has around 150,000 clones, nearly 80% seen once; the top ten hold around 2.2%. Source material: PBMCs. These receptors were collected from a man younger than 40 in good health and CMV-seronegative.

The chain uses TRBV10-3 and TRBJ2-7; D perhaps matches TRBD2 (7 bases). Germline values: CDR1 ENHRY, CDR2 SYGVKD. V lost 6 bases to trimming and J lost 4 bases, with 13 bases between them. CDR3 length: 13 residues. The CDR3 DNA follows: TGTGCCATCAGGGGGGGGCAGGGGTACGAGCAGTACTTC. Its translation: CAIRGGQGYEQYF.

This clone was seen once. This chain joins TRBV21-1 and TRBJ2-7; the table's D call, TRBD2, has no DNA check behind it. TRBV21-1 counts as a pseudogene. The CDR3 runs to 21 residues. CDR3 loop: CASSKERGERLAGGRVSEQYF. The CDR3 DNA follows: TGTGCCAGCAGCAAAGAAAGGGGGGAAAGACTAGCGGGAGGCCGGGTTAGCGAGCAGTACTTC.

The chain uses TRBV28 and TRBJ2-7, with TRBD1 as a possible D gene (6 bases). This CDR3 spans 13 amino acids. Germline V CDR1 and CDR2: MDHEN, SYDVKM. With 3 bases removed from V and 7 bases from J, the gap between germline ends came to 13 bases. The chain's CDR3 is CASSFPSRGEQYF. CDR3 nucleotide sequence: TGTGCCAGCAGTTTCCCCTCTAGGGGGGAGCAGTACTTC.

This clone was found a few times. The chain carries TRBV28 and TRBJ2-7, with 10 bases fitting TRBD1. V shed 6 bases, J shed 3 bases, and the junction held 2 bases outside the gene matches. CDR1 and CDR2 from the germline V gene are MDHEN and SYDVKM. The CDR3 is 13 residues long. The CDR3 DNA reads TGTGCCAGCAGGGGACAGGGGTTCTACGAGCAGTACTTC. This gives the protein CASRGQGFYEQYF.

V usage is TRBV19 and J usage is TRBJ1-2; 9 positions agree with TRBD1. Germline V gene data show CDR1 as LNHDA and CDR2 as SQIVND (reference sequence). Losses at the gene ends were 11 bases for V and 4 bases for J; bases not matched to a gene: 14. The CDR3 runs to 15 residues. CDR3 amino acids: CAAVSGDRAAYGYTF. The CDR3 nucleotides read TGTGCCGCAGTATCTGGGGACAGGGCGGCCTATGGCTACACCTTC.

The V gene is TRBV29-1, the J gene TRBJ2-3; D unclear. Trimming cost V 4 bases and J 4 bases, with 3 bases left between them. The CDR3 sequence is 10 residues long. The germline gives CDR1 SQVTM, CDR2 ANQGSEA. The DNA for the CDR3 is TGCAGCGTTGCGTCAGATACGCAGTATTTT. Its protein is CSVASDTQYF.

CDR3 sequence: CAAGSGNTIYF. The DNA for the CDR3 is TGTGCCGCAGGGTCTGGAAACACCATATATTTT. V gene TRBV30 combines with J gene TRBJ1-3, with D maybe TRBD1 (5 bases). Deletions cut 8 bases from V and 1 base from J, with 6 bases between. The V gene's germline CDR1 is GTSNPN and CDR2 SVGIG (reference sequence). The CDR3 length is 11 residues.

CDR3 nucleotides: TGTGCCAGCAGCCCCGACAGGGGACAGCCCCAGTATTTT. Protein sequence: CASSPDRGQPQYF. V and J are TRBV27 and TRBJ1-5; 8 nucleotides match TRBD1. The end of the DNA aligns better with TRBJ2-3, so the J call may be wrong. The germline V gene encodes CDR1 MNHEY and CDR2 SMNVEV (reference sequence). This CDR3 has 13 amino acids.

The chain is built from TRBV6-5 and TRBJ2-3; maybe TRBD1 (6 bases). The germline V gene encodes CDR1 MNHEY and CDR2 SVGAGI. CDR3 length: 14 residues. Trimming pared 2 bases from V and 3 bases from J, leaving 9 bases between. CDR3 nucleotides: TGTGCCAGCAGTTACGAAGGGGGAACAGATACGCAGTATTTT. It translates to CASSYEGGTDTQYF.

CDR3 coding DNA: TGTGCCAGTAGTTCCAGCGAGAACACCGGGGAGCTGTTTTTT. It codes for CASSSSENTGELFF. V gene TRBV19 combines with J gene TRBJ2-2; D unresolved. CDR3 length: 14 amino acids. The V gene's germline CDR1 is LNHDA and CDR2 SQIVND (reference sequence). The V end was cut by 5 bases, the J end by 1 base, with 8 bases between.

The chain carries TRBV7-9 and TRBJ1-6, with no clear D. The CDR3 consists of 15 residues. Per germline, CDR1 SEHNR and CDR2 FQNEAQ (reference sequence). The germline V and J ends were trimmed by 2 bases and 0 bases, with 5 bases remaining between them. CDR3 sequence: CASSLSSSYNSPLHF. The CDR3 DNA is TGTGCCAGCAGCTTAAGTAGCTCCTATAATTCACCCCTCCACTTT.

CDR3 in DNA: TGTGCCACTCATCGGGGAGTTGGAACCTACGAGCAGTACTTC. The encoded protein is CATHRGVGTYEQYF. This sequence joins TRBV6-6 and TRBJ2-7; the D gene is possibly TRBD2 (5 bases). The CDR3 has 14 residues. V lost 10 bases and J 2 bases, leaving 18 bases between the germline ends. The germline CDR1 and CDR2 sequences are MNHNY and SVGAGI (reference sequence).

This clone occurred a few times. CDR3 in DNA: TGTGCCAGCTCACTTGGACAGGCGAACACTGAAGCTTTCTTT. Translating gives CASSLGQANTEAFF. The rearrangement links TRBV18 to TRBJ1-1, with 7 bases fitting TRBD1. J lost 1 base, V lost 4 bases, and 3 bases had no gene match. This CDR3 is built from 14 residues. Germline assignment: CDR1 KGHSH and CDR2 LQKENI.

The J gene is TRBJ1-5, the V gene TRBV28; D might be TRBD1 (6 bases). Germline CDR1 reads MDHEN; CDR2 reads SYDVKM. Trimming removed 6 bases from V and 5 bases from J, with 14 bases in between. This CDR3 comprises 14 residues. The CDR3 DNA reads TGTGCCAGCAGCCTGACAGGTTCCTATCAGCCCCAGCATTTT. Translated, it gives CASSLTGSYQPQHF.

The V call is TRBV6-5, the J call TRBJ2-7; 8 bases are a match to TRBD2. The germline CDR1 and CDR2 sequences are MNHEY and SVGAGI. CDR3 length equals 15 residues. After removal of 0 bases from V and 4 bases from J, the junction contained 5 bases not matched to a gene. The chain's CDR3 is CASSYSTSGGYEQYF. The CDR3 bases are TGTGCCAGCAGTTACTCAACTAGCGGAGGATACGAGCAGTACTTC.

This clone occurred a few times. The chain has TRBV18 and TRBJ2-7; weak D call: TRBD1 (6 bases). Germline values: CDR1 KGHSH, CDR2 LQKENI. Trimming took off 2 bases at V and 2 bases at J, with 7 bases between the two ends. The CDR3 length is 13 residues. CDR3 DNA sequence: TGTGCCAGCTCACCAGGGACACCCTACGAGCAGTACTTC. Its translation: CASSPGTPYEQYF.

The CDR3 region has the DNA TGTGCCTGGACCACAGGGGGGGCCCGATCTGGGGCCAACGTCCTGACTTTC. Its translation: CAWTTGGARSGANVLTF. V is TRBV30 and J is TRBJ2-6, with a possible D match to TRBD1 (8 bases). Germline-derived CDR1 and CDR2 are GTSNPN and SVGIG (reference sequence). V was clipped by 4 bases and J by 1 base, with 17 bases between them. The CDR3 totals 17 residues.

The CDR3 sequence: CASSQDRGEKLFF. CDR3 nucleotides: TGCGCCAGCAGCCAAGATCGAGGGGAAAAACTGTTTTTT. The chain joins TRBV4-3 to TRBJ1-4; D is unresolved. CDR3 length equals 13 residues. CDR1 and CDR2 from the germline V gene are LGHNA and YSLEER. Trimming pared 0 bases from V and 8 bases from J, leaving 7 bases between.

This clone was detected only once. CDR3 bases: TGTGCCAGCAGCTCGGGACAGGGCAGTGAGCAGTTCTTC. Residues: CASSSGQGSEQFF. This sequence joins TRBV11-3 and TRBJ2-1; 9 bases are shared with TRBD1. The length of the CDR3 is 13 residues. The germline V gene encodes CDR1 SGHNT and CDR2 YENEEA. V lost 4 bases and J lost 9; bases outside the gene matches: 4.

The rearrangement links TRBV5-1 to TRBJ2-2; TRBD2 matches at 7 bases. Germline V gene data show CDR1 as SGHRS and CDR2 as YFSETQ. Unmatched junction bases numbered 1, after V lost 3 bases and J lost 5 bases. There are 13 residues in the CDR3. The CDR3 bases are TGCGCCAGCAGCTGGGGGGGGACCGGGGAGCTGTTTTTT. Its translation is CASSWGGTGELFF.

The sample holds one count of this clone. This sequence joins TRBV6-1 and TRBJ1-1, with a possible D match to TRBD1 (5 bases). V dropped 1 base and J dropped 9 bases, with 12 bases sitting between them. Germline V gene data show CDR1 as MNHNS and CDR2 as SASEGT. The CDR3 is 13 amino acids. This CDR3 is CASSEDGGRKAFF. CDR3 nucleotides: TGTGCCAGCAGTGAAGACGGGGGACGCAAAGCTTTCTTT.

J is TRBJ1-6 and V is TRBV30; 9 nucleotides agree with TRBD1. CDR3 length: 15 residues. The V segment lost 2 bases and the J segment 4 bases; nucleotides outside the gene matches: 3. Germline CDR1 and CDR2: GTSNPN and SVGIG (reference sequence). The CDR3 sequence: CAWSPGTGYNSPLHF. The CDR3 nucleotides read TGTGCCTGGAGTCCGGGGACAGGGTATAATTCACCCCTCCACTTT.

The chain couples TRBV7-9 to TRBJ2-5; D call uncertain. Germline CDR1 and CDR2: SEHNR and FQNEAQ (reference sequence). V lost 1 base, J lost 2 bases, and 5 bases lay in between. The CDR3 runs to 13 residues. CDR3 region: CASSLGAQETQYF. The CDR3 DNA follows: TGTGCCAGCAGCTTAGGCGCGCAAGAGACCCAGTACTTC.

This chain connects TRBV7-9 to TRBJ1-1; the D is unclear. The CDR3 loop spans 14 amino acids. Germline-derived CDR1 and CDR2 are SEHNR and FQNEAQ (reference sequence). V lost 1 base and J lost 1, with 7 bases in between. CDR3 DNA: TGTGCCAGCAGCTTAGGGCAAAGGAACACTGAAGCTTTCTTT. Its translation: CASSLGQRNTEAFF.

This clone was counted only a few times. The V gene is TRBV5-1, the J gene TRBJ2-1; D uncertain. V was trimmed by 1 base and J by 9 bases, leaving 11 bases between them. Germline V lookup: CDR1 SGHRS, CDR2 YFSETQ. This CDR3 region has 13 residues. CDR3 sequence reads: CASSLTPRGEQFF. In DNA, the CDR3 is TGCGCCAGCAGCTTGACCCCCCGCGGTGAGCAGTTCTTC.

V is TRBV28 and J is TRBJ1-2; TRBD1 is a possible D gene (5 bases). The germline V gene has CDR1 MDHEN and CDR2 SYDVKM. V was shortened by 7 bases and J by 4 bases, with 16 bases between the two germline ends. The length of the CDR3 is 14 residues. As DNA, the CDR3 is TGTGCCAGCAAAGGAGGGGAAGTGGTCTATGGCTACACCTTC. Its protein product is CASKGGEVVYGYTF.